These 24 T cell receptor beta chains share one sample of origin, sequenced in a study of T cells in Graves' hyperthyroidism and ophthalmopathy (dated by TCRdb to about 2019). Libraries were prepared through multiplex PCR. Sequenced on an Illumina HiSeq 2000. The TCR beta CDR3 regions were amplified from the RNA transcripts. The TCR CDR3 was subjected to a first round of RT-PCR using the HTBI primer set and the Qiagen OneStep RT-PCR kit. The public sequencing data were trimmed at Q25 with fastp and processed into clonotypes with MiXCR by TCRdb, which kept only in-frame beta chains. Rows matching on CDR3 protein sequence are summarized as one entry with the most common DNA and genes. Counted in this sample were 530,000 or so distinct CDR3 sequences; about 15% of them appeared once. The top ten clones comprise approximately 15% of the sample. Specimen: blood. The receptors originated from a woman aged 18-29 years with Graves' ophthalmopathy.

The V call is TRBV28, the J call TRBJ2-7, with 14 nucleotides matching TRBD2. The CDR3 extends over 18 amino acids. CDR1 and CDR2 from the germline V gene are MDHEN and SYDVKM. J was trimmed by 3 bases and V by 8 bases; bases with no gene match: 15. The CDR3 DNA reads TGTGCCAGCCGCCGGGACAGGGGGACTAGCGGGAGCGGCTACGAGCAGTACTTC. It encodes CASRRDRGTSGSGYEQYF.

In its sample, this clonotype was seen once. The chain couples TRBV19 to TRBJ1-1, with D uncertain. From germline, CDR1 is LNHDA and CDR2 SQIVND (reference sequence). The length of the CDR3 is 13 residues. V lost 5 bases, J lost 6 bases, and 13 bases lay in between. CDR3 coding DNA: TGTGCCAGTAGTCTCGGAGAAGAGGCTGAAGCTTTCTTT. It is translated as CASSLGEEAEAFF.

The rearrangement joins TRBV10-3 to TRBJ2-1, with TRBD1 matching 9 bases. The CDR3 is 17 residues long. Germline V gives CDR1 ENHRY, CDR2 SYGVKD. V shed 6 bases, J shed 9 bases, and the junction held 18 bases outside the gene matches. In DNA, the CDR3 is TGTGCCATCAGCCCGTCATCTACAGGGGGCGTGAGGACTGAGCAGTTCTTC. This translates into CAISPSSTGGVRTEQFF.

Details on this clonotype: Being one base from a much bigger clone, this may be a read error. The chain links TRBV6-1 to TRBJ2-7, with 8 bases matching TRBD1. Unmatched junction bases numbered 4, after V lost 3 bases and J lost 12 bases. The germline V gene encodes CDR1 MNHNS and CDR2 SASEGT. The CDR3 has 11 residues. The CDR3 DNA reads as TGTGCCAGCAGTGAGGGCAGGGGGCGGTACTTC. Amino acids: CASSEGRGRYF.

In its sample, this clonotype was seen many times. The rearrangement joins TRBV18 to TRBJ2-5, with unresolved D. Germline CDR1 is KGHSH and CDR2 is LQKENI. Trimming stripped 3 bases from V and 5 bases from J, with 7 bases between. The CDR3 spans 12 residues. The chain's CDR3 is CASSPGSETQYF. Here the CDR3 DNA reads TGTGCCAGCTCACCGGGTTCGGAGACCCAGTACTTC.

The CDR3 nucleotides are TGTGCCAGTAGTTTCGGACGGGGGGGGGAGGAGACCCAGTACTTC. It codes for CASSFGRGGEETQYF. The rearrangement joins TRBV19 to TRBJ2-5; 8 nucleotides match TRBD2. Trimming removed 5 bases from V and 5 bases from J; junction bases left unmatched: 10. CDR3 size: 15 residues. Germline assignment: CDR1 LNHDA and CDR2 SQIVND (reference sequence).

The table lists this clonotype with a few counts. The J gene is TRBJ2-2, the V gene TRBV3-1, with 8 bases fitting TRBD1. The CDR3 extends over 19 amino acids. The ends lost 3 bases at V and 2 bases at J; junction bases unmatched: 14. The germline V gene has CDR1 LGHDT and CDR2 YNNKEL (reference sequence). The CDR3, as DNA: TGTGCCAGCAGCCATGAAACCGGGACAGGAGAATACAACACCGGGGAGCTGTTTTTT. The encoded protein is CASSHETGTGEYNTGELFF.

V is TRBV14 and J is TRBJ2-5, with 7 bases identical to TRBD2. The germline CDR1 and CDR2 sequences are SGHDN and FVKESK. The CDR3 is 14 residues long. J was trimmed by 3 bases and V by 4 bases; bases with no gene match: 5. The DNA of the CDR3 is TGTGCCAGCAGCCCTAGCGGTCCTGAAGAGACCCAGTACTTC. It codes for CASSPSGPEETQYF. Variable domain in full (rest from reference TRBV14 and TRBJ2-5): EAGVTQFPSHSVIEKGQTVTLRCDPISGHDNLYWYRRVMGKEIKFLLHFVKESKQDESGMPNNRFLAERTGGTYSTLKVQPAELEDSGVYFCASSPSGPEETQYFGPGTRLLVL.

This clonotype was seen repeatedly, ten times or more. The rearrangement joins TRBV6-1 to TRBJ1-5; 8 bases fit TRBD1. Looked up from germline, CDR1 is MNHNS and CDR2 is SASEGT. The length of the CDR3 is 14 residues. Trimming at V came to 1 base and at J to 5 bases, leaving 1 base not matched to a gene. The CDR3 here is CASSEDRGYQPQHF. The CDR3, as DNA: TGTGCCAGCAGTGAAGACAGGGGGTATCAGCCCCAGCATTTT.

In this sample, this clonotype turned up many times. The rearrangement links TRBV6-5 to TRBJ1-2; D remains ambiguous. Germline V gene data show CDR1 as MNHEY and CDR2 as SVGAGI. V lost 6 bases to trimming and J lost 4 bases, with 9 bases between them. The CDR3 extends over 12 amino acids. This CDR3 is CASSYPGYGYTF. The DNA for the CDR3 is TGTGCCAGCAGCTATCCAGGCTATGGCTACACCTTC.

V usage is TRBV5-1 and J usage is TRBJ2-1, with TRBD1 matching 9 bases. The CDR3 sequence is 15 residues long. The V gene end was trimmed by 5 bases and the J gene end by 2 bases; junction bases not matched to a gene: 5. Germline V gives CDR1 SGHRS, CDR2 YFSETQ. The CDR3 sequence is CASRQDRGTYNEQFF. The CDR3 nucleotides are TGCGCCAGCAGACAAGACAGGGGGACCTACAATGAGCAGTTCTTC.

CDR3 sequence reads: CASGNGHSYEQYF. For the CDR3, the DNA is TGTGCCAGTGGAAACGGCCATTCCTACGAGCAGTACTTC. J is TRBJ2-7 and V is TRBV6-1; D uncertain. Deletions cut 9 bases from V and 1 base from J, with 13 bases between. The length of the CDR3 is 13 residues. Germline loops: CDR1 MNHNS, CDR2 SASEGT.

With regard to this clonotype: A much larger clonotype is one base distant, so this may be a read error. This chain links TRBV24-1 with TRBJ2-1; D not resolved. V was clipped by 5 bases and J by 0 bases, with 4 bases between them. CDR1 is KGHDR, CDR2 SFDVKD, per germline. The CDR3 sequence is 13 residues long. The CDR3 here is CATSASSYNEQFF. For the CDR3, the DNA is TGTGCCACCAGTGCCAGCTCCTACAATGAGCAGTTCTTC.

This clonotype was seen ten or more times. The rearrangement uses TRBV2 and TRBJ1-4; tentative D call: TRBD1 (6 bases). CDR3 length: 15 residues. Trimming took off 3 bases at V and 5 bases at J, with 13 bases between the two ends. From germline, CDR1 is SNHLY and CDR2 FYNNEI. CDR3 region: CASSEGAAQNEKLFF. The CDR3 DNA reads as TGTGCCAGCAGTGAGGGGGCCGCGCAGAATGAAAAACTGTTTTTT. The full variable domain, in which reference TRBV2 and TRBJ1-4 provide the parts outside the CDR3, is EPEVTQTPSHQVTQMGQEVILRCVPISNHLYFYWYRQILGQKVEFLVSFYNNEISEKSEIFDDQFSVERPDGSNFTLKIRSTKLEDSAMYFCASSEGAAQNEKLFFGSGTQLSVL.

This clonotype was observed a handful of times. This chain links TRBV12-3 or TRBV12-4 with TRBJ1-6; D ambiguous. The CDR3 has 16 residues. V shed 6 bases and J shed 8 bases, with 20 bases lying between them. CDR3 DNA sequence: TGTGCCAGCAGACCACCACATGAGGGTTTGCATTCACCCCTCCACTTT. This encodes CASRPPHEGLHSPLHF.

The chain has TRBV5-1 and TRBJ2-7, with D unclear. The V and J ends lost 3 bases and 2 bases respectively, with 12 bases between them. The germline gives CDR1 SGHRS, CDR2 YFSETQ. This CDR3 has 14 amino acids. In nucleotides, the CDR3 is TGCGCCAGCAGCTACGACATGCCCACCTACGAGCAGTACTTC. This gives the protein CASSYDMPTYEQYF.

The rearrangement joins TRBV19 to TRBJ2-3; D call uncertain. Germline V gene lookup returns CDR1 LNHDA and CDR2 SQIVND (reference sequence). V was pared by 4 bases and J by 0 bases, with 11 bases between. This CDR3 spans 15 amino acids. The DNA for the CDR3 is TGTGCCAGTAGTACCCTGGTTTCTAGCACAGATACGCAGTATTTT. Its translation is CASSTLVSSTDTQYF.

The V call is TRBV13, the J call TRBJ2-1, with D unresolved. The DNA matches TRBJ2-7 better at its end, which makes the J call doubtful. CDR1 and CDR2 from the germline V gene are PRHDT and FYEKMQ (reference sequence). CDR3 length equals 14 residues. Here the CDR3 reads CASSLGQVGNEQYF. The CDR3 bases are TGTGCCAGCAGCTTAGGTCAGGTAGGCAATGAGCAGTACTTC.

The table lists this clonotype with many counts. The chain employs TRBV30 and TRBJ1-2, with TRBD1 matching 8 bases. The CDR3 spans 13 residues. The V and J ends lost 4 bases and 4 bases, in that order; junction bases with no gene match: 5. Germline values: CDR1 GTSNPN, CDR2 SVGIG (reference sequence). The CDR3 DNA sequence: TGTGCCTGGACTCTGACAGGGGCCTATGGCTACACCTTC. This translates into CAWTLTGAYGYTF.

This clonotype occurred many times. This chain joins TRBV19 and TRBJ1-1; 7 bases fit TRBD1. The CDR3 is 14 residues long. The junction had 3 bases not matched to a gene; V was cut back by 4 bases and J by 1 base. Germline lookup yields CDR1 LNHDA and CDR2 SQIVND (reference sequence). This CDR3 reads CASSTRTGNTEAFF. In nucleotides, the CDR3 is TGTGCCAGTAGTACCCGGACAGGGAACACTGAAGCTTTCTTT.

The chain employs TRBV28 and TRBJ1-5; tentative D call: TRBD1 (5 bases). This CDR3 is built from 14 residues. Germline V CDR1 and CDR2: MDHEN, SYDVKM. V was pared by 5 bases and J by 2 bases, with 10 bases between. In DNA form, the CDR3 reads TGTGCCAGCAGTCTGACAGTTGGCAATCAGCCCCAGCATTTT. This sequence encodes CASSLTVGNQPQHF.

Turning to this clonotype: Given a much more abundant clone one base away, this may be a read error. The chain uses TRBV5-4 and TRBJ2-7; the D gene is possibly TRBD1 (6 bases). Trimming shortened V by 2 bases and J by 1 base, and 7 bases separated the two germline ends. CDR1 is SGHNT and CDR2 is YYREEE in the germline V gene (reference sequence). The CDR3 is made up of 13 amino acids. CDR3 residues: CASSFDRSYEQYF. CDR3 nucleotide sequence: TGTGCCAGCAGCTTTGACAGGTCCTACGAGCAGTACTTC.

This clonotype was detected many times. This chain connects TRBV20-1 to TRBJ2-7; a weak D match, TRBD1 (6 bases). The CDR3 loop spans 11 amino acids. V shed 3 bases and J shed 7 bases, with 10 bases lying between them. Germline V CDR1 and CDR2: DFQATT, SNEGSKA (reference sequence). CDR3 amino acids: CSARGQGEQYF. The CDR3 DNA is TGCAGTGCTAGGGGGCAGGGGGAGCAGTACTTC.

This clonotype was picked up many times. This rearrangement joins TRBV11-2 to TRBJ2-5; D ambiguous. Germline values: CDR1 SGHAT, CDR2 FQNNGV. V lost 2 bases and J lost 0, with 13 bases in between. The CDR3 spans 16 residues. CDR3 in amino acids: CASSLFPDEYQETQYF. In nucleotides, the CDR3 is TGTGCCAGCAGCTTATTTCCGGACGAGTACCAAGAGACCCAGTACTTC.